This section outlines one T cell receptor beta chain sequence together with its context. Antigen unknown. This specimen belongs to a study of response to subunit inactivated influenza vaccine. Study-wide results and caveats: After each seasonal influenza vaccination, few new T cells are recruited, the authors suggested.

This CDR3 comprises 15 residues. The germline V gene encodes CDR1 SGHRS and CDR2 YFSETQ. With V trimmed by 4 bases and J by 8 bases, 11 bases remained unmatched. Each CDR3 protein is one row after TCRdb ran MiXCR on the RT-PCR reads. The data hold 540,000 or so distinct CDR3 sequences, with under 15% observed a single time. This TCR was recovered from a man aged 45-60 years who received an inactivated influenza vaccine. This specimen consisted of PBMCs from blood, obtained 45 days after vaccination. V usage is TRBV5-1 and J usage is TRBJ2-1; 8 nucleotides match TRBD1. The CDR3 DNA is TGCGCCAGCAGCCTCGACAGGGGAGGATGGTATGAGCAGTTCTTC. This translates into CASSLDRGGWYEQFF.